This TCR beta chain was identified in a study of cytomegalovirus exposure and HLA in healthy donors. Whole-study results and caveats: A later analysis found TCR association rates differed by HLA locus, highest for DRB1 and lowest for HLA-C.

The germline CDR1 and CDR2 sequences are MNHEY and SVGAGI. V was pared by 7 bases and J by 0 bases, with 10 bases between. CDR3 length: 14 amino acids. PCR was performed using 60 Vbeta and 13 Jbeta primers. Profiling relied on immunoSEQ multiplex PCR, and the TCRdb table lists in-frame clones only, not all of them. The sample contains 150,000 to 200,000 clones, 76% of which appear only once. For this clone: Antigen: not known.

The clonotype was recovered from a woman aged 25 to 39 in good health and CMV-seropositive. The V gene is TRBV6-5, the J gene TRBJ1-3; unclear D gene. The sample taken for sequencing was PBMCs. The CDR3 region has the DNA TGTGCCAGCAAAAGAATGAGCTCTGGAAACACCATATATTTT. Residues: CASKRMSSGNTIYF.